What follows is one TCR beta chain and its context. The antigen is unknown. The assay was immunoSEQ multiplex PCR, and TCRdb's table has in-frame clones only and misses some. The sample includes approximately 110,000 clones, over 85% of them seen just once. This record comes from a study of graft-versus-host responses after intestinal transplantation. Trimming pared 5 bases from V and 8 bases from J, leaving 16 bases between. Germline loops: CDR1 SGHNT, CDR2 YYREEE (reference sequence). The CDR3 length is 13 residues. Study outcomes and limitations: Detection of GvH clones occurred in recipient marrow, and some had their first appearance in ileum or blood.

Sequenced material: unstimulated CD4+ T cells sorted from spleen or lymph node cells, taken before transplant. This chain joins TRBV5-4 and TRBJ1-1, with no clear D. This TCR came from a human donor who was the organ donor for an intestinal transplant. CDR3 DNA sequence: TGTGCCAGCAGTTCTAGGGTAACACAAGAAGCTTTCTTT. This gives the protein CASSSRVTQEAFF.